Listed here are 9 T cell receptor beta chains from one sample, sequenced in a study of T-cell memory formation after mild COVID-19. From the 5' RACE reads, TCRdb called clonotypes with MiXCR, one entry per CDR3 protein. This table has some 250,000 distinct CDR3 sequences, approximately 19% appearing once. The sample comprised PBMCs or a T cell subset sorted from them (not recorded which). The receptors come from a man younger than 30 who had mild COVID-19 (a few samples of this study predate the infection). Cell type and time point are not known.

This clonotype was seen only a few times. The genes are TRBV12-3 or TRBV12-4 and TRBJ1-2; D might be TRBD1 (6 bases). The V end lost 1 base, the J end lost 6 bases, and 18 bases lay between the germline ends. The CDR3 has 16 residues. This chain's CDR3 is CASSLEIGGPSHGYTF. CDR3 sequence (DNA): TGTGCCAGCAGTTTAGAGATAGGGGGTCCTTCGCATGGCTACACCTTC.

The chain recombines TRBV2 with TRBJ2-5; maybe TRBD1 (5 bases). V was pared by 8 bases and J by 3 bases, with 16 bases between. Germline lookup yields CDR1 SNHLY and CDR2 FYNNEI. The CDR3 totals 14 residues. Here the CDR3 DNA reads TGTGCCAGCCACCTGCAGGGTGGGGAAGAGACCCAGTACTTC. Its protein product is CASHLQGGEETQYF. The variable domain in full, completed from reference TRBV2 and TRBJ2-5, reads EPEVTQTPSHQVTQMGQEVILRCVPISNHLYFYWYRQILGQKVEFLVSFYNNEISEKSEIFDDQFSVERPDGSNFTLKIRSTKLEDSAMYFCASHLQGGEETQYFGPGTRLLVL.

CDR3 nucleotides: TGCGCCAGCAGGGATGGGGATCCCGGGGAGCTGTTTTTT. Amino acids: CASRDGDPGELFF. The chain links TRBV5-1 to TRBJ2-2; no definite D call. The CDR3 totals 13 residues. Trimming stripped 5 bases from V and 6 bases from J, with 11 bases between. Germline CDR1 SGHRS, CDR2 YFSETQ.

The chain carries TRBV20-1 and TRBJ1-5; 8 bases line up with TRBD1. The germline V gene encodes CDR1 DFQATT and CDR2 SNEGSKA (reference sequence). This CDR3 contains 13 residues. With 6 bases clipped from V and 4 bases from J, the junction kept 5 bases outside the gene matches. CDR3 nucleotides: TGCAGTGCCGTCGGACAGGGAAATCAGCCCCAGCATTTT. This translates into CSAVGQGNQPQHF.

This clonotype was seen at least ten times. The chain joins TRBV9 to TRBJ2-3, with D uncertain. This CDR3 has 13 amino acids. Germline V gene lookup returns CDR1 SGDLS and CDR2 YYNGEE. Deletions cut 1 base from V and 2 bases from J, with 5 bases between. CDR3 region: CASSVSVTDTQYF. As DNA, the CDR3 is TGTGCCAGCAGCGTATCCGTCACAGATACGCAGTATTTT. Full variable domain (outside the CDR3, taken from reference TRBV9 and TRBJ2-3): DSGVTQTPKHLITATGQRVTLRCSPRSGDLSVYWYQQSLDQGLQFLIQYYNGEERAKGNILERFSAQQFPDLHSELNLSSLELGDSALYFCASSVSVTDTQYFGPGTRLTVL.

The genes are TRBV20-1 and TRBJ2-3; 8 bases align to TRBD1. Germline V gene lookup returns CDR1 DFQATT and CDR2 SNEGSKA (reference sequence). V shed 2 bases and J 0 bases; nucleotides not matched to a gene: 4. CDR3 length: 15 residues. In DNA form, the CDR3 reads TGCAGTGCTAGACCCTGGACAGGGAGCACAGATACGCAGTATTTT. This gives the protein CSARPWTGSTDTQYF.

This clonotype was seen only a few times. J is TRBJ1-3 and V is TRBV15; 7 nucleotides agree with TRBD1. Germline V gene lookup returns CDR1 LNHNV and CDR2 YYDKDF (reference sequence). This CDR3 has 15 residues. V was clipped by 0 bases and J by 4 bases; unmatched bases: 3. The CDR3 bases are TGTGCCACCAGCAGAGATTGGACAGGAGGAAACACCATATATTTT. Translating it yields CATSRDWTGGNTIYF.

This clonotype was observed a few times. The chain combines TRBV12-3 or TRBV12-4 with TRBJ2-5; TRBD2 is a possible D gene (6 bases). Trimming left V 4 bases short and J 2 bases short, with 8 bases between. The CDR3 sequence is 13 residues long. The CDR3 nucleotides are TGTGCCAGCAGTTCGGCGGGGCAAGAGACCCAGTACTTC. The encoded protein is CASSSAGQETQYF.

The CDR3 reads CASSPRFTPTGELFF. Here the CDR3 DNA reads TGCGCCAGCAGCCCCCGGTTTACACCCACCGGGGAGCTGTTTTTT. The V call is TRBV4-1, the J call TRBJ2-2, with D hard to call. This CDR3 contains 15 residues. CDR1 is MGHRA, CDR2 YSYEKL, per germline. The V and J ends lost 4 bases and 4 bases respectively, with 13 bases between them.